A single sample is the source of the 3 T cell receptor beta chains below, sequenced in a study of response to subunit inactivated influenza vaccine. TCRdb ran MiXCR on the RT-PCR reads and lists one entry per CDR3 protein. The table includes hundreds of thousands of distinct CDR3 sequences, 20% to 25% detected once. The source material was PBMCs from blood, sampled around 22 months after vaccination. All receptors come from a man between 50 and 75 years old who received an inactivated influenza vaccine.

This clonotype was observed a handful of times. The gene calls are TRBV29-1 and TRBJ2-7; D not resolved. This CDR3 region has 12 residues. The ends were cut back, 4 bases at V and 5 bases at J, with 12 bases in the middle. The germline V gene has CDR1 SQVTM and CDR2 ANQGSEA. DNA for the CDR3: TGCAGCGTTGGGCTCCTGGGCGACGAGCAGTACTTC. This sequence encodes CSVGLLGDEQYF.

In this sample, this clonotype turned up many times. The rearrangement joins TRBV6-2 or TRBV6-3 to TRBJ2-1; tentatively, D is TRBD2 (7 bases). Per the germline V gene, CDR1 is MNHEY and CDR2 is SVGEGT. The CDR3 extends over 18 amino acids. V was shortened by 6 bases and J by 4 bases, with 25 bases between the two germline ends. CDR3 DNA sequence: TGTGCCAGCAGGAGGCCGGGCGGGGGCCAGACTATTTACAATGAGCAGTTCTTC. Protein sequence: CASRRPGGGQTIYNEQFF.

Only a few counts were recorded for this clonotype. The CDR3 DNA reads as TGTGCCAGCAGTGGAGGTCCCACCGGGACAGTCGTTAACTATGGCTACACCTTC. This encodes CASSGGPTGTVVNYGYTF. The chain uses TRBV25-1 and TRBJ1-2; 7 positions match TRBD1. This CDR3 is 18 amino acids long. Germline V gene lookup returns CDR1 MGHDK and CDR2 SYGVNS. Germline trimming cut 4 bases from V and 1 base from J; bases unmatched to any gene: 15.